The 24 T cell receptor beta chains below were found in one sample sequenced in a study of T cells in localized non-small cell lung cancer. Sequencing used immunoSEQ multiplex PCR; TCRdb keeps in-frame clones, though not all of them. The top ten hold around 34% of the sample, which has 30,000 to 40,000 clones, 78% seen once. The source material was peripheral blood, sampled before any cancer treatment. The receptors come from a male donor at least 60 years old with stage II squamous cell lung carcinoma.

The V call is TRBV10-3, the J call TRBJ2-3; D may be TRBD1 or TRBD2 (5 bases each). CDR1 is ENHRY, CDR2 SYGVKD, per germline. Trimming stripped 0 bases from V and 0 bases from J, with 10 bases between. The CDR3 consists of 16 residues. CDR3 in amino acids: CAISESRGISTDTQYF. In DNA, the CDR3 is TGTGCCATCAGTGAGTCGAGGGGTATTAGCACAGATACGCAGTATTTT.

The V call is TRBV7-2, the J call TRBJ1-4, with D uncertain. Trimming stripped 1 base from V and 0 bases from J, with 6 bases between. The CDR3 covers 15 residues. The germline V gene encodes CDR1 SGHTA and CDR2 FQGNSA. CDR3 protein: CASSLEGTTNEKLFF. In nucleotides, the CDR3 is TGTGCCAGCAGCTTAGAGGGCACAACTAATGAAAAACTGTTTTTT.

The V and J genes are TRBV2 and TRBJ1-4; D gene ambiguous. The CDR3 length is 15 residues. The V gene's germline CDR1 is SNHLY and CDR2 FYNNEI. Trimming took 8 bases from V and 0 from J, leaving 13 bases between them. CDR3 nucleotides: TGTGCCAGCGGACGAGCTAGAGCAACTAATGAAAAACTGTTTTTT. It codes for CASGRARATNEKLFF.

The table lists this clone with a few counts. V gene TRBV5-5 combines with J gene TRBJ1-4; possible D gene TRBD1, 6 bases. Germline-derived CDR1 and CDR2 are SGHKS and YYEKEE (reference sequence). The CDR3 consists of 14 residues. Trimming stripped 4 bases from V and 6 bases from J, with 13 bases between. This chain's CDR3 is CASSRAGGDEKLFF. CDR3 nucleotides: TGTGCCAGCAGCCGTGCGGGGGGCGATGAAAAACTGTTTTTT.

V gene TRBV27 combines with J gene TRBJ1-2, with 8 bases that match TRBD1. After removal of 6 bases from V and 7 bases from J, the junction contained 7 bases not matched to a gene. Germline-derived CDR1 and CDR2 are MNHEY and SMNVEV (reference sequence). CDR3 length equals 13 residues. The CDR3 sequence is CASRSGGRGGYTF. In DNA form, the CDR3 reads TGTGCCAGCAGGTCAGGGGGCAGGGGTGGCTACACCTTC.

Here the CDR3 DNA reads TGTGCCAGCAGTGACTCTGAGACGGACAGGGTCAATGAGCAGTTCTTC. Its translation: CASSDSETDRVNEQFF. The chain combines TRBV6-4 with TRBJ2-1; 8 nucleotides agree with TRBD1. This CDR3 region has 16 residues. Trimming at V came to 0 bases and at J to 6 bases, leaving 7 bases not matched to a gene. Germline CDR1 is MRHNA and CDR2 is SNTAGT.

The genes are TRBV6-5 and TRBJ2-1; 13 bases are a match to TRBD2. The CDR3 has 15 amino acids. CDR1 is MNHEY, CDR2 SVGAGI, per germline. V gave up 6 bases and J gave up 6 bases; unmatched junction bases: 5. The CDR3 region has the DNA TGTGCCAGCAGAAAACTAGCGGGAGGGTTCAATGAGCAGTTCTTC. It is translated as CASRKLAGGFNEQFF.

V gene TRBV9 combines with J gene TRBJ1-1; D is possibly TRBD1 (6 bases). The CDR3 extends over 16 amino acids. Trimming stripped 3 bases from V and 3 bases from J, with 18 bases between. Germline V gene data show CDR1 as SGDLS and CDR2 as YYNGEE. CDR3 nucleotide sequence: TGTGCCAGCAGCGGCATGAGGGGGGGCTTGGACACTGAAGCTTTCTTT. This encodes CASSGMRGGLDTEAFF.

This chain links TRBV2 with TRBJ2-1; 8 nucleotides agree with TRBD2. Germline lookup yields CDR1 SNHLY and CDR2 FYNNEI. The V gene end was trimmed by 4 bases and the J gene end by 2 bases; junction bases not matched to a gene: 4. There are 15 residues in the CDR3. The CDR3 bases are TGTGCCAGCAGTGGGGGCGGGGGGCCCTACAATGAGCAGTTCTTC. Translated: CASSGGGGPYNEQFF.

This clone came up once. This rearrangement joins TRBV6-6 to TRBJ1-1; the D gene is possibly TRBD1 (6 bases). Germline CDR1 and CDR2: MNHNY and SVGAGI (reference sequence). V gave up 6 bases and J gave up 1 base, with 15 bases separating them. The CDR3 is 15 residues long. The CDR3 region has the DNA TGTGCCAGCAGCCGACAGGTTAGAGGGAACACTGAAGCTTTCTTT. Its protein product is CASSRQVRGNTEAFF.

V is TRBV7-8 and J is TRBJ2-3; D not certain. The CDR3 totals 13 residues. Trimming removed 5 bases at V and 4 bases at J, with 10 bases between. Looked up from germline, CDR1 is SGHVS and CDR2 is FQNEAQ. CDR3 sequence (DNA): TGTGCCAGCAGCATAGGACCGTCAGATACGCAGTATTTT. As protein: CASSIGPSDTQYF.

V gene TRBV4-2 combines with J gene TRBJ1-4; no reliable D call. Between the trimmed V and J ends, which lost 0 bases and 8 bases, there was a span of 10 bases. This CDR3 region has 14 residues. The germline V gene encodes CDR1 LGHNA and CDR2 YNFKEQ. This chain's CDR3 is CASSQDSRSEKLFF. Written as DNA, the CDR3 is TGTGCCAGCAGCCAAGATTCAAGAAGCGAAAAACTGTTTTTT.

J is TRBJ2-5 and V is TRBV2; TRBD1 might be the D (7 bases). From germline, CDR1 is SNHLY and CDR2 FYNNEI. The length of the CDR3 is 16 residues. V was pared by 10 bases and J by 0 bases, with 21 bases between. This CDR3 reads CATSPGGTAYQETQYF. The CDR3 DNA sequence: TGTGCCACCTCCCCCGGCGGGACAGCCTACCAAGAGACCCAGTACTTC.

J is TRBJ1-1 and V is TRBV6-5; 7 bases align to TRBD1. The CDR3 is 15 amino acids. CDR1 is MNHEY, CDR2 SVGAGI, per germline. V was clipped by 5 bases and J by 1 base; unmatched bases: 7. CDR3 coding DNA: TGTGCCAGCAGTCCGACAGGGATGGGGAACACTGAAGCTTTCTTT. It codes for CASSPTGMGNTEAFF.

The rearrangement links TRBV2 to TRBJ2-3; unclear D gene. The CDR3 consists of 15 residues. Germline values: CDR1 SNHLY, CDR2 FYNNEI. V gave up 2 bases and J gave up 1 base, with 10 bases separating them. This CDR3 is CASSEQGTGTDTQYF. DNA of the CDR3: TGTGCCAGCAGTGAACAAGGAACTGGCACAGATACGCAGTATTTT.

The V call is TRBV2, the J call TRBJ2-1; D not resolved. This CDR3 spans 15 amino acids. Between the trimmed V and J ends, which lost 6 bases and 0 bases, there was a span of 12 bases. Germline V gene sequence: CDR1 SNHLY, CDR2 FYNNEI. This CDR3 reads CASRETPSSYNEQFF. The CDR3 DNA reads TGTGCCAGCAGGGAGACTCCGAGCTCCTACAATGAGCAGTTCTTC. Full variable domain (remainder filled in from reference TRBV2 and TRBJ2-1): EPEVTQTPSHQVTQMGQEVILRCVPISNHLYFYWYRQILGQKVEFLVSFYNNEISEKSEIFDDQFSVERPDGSNFTLKIRSTKLEDSAMYFCASRETPSSYNEQFFGPGTRLTVL.

The V gene is TRBV14, the J gene TRBJ1-1; unclear D gene. From germline, CDR1 is SGHDN and CDR2 FVKESK. The V end lost 4 bases, the J end lost 7 bases, and 7 bases lay between the germline ends. This CDR3 is built from 11 residues. The CDR3 DNA follows: TGTGCCAGCAGCCTAGACCGTGAAGCTTTCTTT. Its protein product is CASSLDREAFF.

This rearrangement joins TRBV6-6 to TRBJ1-5; no definite D call. Trimming cost V 0 bases and J 6 bases, with 6 bases left between them. The CDR3 consists of 13 residues. Looked up from germline, CDR1 is MNHNY and CDR2 is SVGAGI (reference sequence). CDR3 amino acids: CASSYSYGQPQHF. The DNA of the CDR3 is TGTGCCAGCAGTTACTCCTATGGTCAGCCCCAGCATTTT.

This rearrangement joins TRBV7-9 to TRBJ1-1; TRBD1 might be the D (6 bases). The V gene's germline CDR1 is SEHNR and CDR2 FQNEAQ (reference sequence). Trimming pared 0 bases from V and 11 bases from J, leaving 7 bases between. There are 11 residues in the CDR3. CDR3 sequence reads: CASSLAGGAFF. In DNA form, the CDR3 reads TGTGCCAGCAGCTTAGCAGGGGGGGCTTTCTTT.

The V and J genes are TRBV11-3 and TRBJ2-5; D remains unclear. The V gene lost 0 bases and the J gene lost 4 bases, with 3 bases spanning the gap. The CDR3 contains 12 residues. Germline lookup yields CDR1 SGHNT and CDR2 YENEEA. The CDR3 reads CASSLDGETQYF. The CDR3 DNA reads as TGTGCCAGCAGCTTAGATGGAGAGACCCAGTACTTC.

This clone was found many times. This CDR3 is CASSRTPGRDGYTF. DNA of the CDR3: TGTGCCAGCAGCCGGACCCCGGGGAGGGATGGCTACACCTTC. The chain uses TRBV7-8 and TRBJ1-2; D is ambiguous. The V gene lost 5 bases and the J gene lost 6 bases, with 16 bases spanning the gap. Germline V CDR1 and CDR2: SGHVS, FQNEAQ. The CDR3 loop spans 14 amino acids.

This clone was counted a few times. This chain uses TRBV14 with TRBJ2-5; no firm D call. This CDR3 spans 12 amino acids. The V gene lost 2 bases and the J gene lost 4 bases, with 5 bases spanning the gap. Germline loops: CDR1 SGHDN, CDR2 FVKESK. The CDR3 spells CASSQNRETQYF. CDR3 nucleotide sequence: TGTGCCAGCAGCCAAAACCGAGAGACCCAGTACTTC. Combining the CDR3 with reference TRBV14 and TRBJ2-5 gives the whole variable domain EAGVTQFPSHSVIEKGQTVTLRCDPISGHDNLYWYRRVMGKEIKFLLHFVKESKQDESGMPNNRFLAERTGGTYSTLKVQPAELEDSGVYFCASSQNRETQYFGPGTRLLVL.

The chain's CDR3 is CASSPWGLAVSGELFF. As DNA, the CDR3 is TGTGCCAGCAGCCCGTGGGGACTAGCGGTATCCGGGGAGCTGTTTTTT. The V call is TRBV11-1, the J call TRBJ2-2, with 11 bases matching TRBD2. The germline CDR1 and CDR2 sequences are SGHAT and FQDESV (reference sequence). This CDR3 region has 16 residues. The junction had 8 bases not matched to a gene; V was cut back by 5 bases and J by 6 bases.

This chain links TRBV12-5 with TRBJ2-3; perhaps TRBD2 as D (7 bases). The CDR3 contains 15 residues. Trimming took 7 bases from V and 1 from J, leaving 15 bases between them. The germline V gene encodes CDR1 LGHNT and CDR2 FRNRAP. The DNA of the CDR3 is TGTGCTAGTGTTTCGGGGGGCGCGGGCACAGATACGCAGTATTTT. This encodes CASVSGGAGTDTQYF.